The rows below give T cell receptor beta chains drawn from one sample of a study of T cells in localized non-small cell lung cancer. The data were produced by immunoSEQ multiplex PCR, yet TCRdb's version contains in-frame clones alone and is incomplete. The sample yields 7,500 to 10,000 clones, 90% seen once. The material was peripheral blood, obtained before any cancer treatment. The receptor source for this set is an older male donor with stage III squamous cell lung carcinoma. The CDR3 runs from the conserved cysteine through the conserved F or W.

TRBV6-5 CASSYPTGGPGTEAFF
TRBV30 CAWSPPGGTDTQYF
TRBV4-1 CASSQGSNTEAFF
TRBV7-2 CASSLAQLNEQFF
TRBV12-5 CASGPHPGDTQYF
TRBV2 CASRKPGQGPTGELFF
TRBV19 CASSRGLGAGELFF
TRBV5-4 CASSSPLGQGGYTF
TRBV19 CASELSGTGSGPLHF
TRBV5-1 CASSLETVPNTEAFF
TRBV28 CASSLTGGATEQYF
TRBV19 CASSIPGQGIEQFF
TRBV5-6 CAGSLGRNTEAFF
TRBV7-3 CASSLNGQGIYNEQFF
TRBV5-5 CASSLWDRGHEQYF
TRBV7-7 CASSPSLTPSYEQYF
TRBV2 CASRQGASYGYTF
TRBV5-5 CASSLGAGAFNEKLFF
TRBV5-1 CASSPEISGNTIYF
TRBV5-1 CASSSNDNTGDTEAFF
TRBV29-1 CSVEGGPSDTQYF
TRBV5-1 CASSLASGGAETQYF
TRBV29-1 CSVEGSQNNEKLFF
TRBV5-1 CASSDPYKGAQETQYF
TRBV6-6 CASIQSSRGKTEAFF
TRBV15 CATSRDRGNQPQHF
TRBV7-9 CASSLGPGRSYNEQFF
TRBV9 CASSVDPGRLNTEAFF
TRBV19 CASSLTDNSPLHF
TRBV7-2 CASSYRLAGGRHSYNEQFF
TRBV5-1 CASSLALANTGELFF
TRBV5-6 CASSGSGQGGYTDTQYF
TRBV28 CASSFSGHTTNEKLFF
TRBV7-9 CASSLALSPTNEKLFF